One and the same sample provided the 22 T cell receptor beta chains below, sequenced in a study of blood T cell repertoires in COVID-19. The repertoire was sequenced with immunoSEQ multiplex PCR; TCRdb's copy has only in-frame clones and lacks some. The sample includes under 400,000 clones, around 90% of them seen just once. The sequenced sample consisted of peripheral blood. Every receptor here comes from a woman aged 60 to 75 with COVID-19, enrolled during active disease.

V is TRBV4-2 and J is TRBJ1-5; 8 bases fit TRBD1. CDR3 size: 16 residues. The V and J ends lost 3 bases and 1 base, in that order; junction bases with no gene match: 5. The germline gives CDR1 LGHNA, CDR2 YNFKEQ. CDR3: CASSQARDRSNQPQHF. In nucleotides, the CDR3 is TGTGCCAGCAGCCAGGCTCGGGACAGGAGCAATCAGCCCCAGCATTTT.

The CDR3 loop is CAISESQTGYEQYF. CDR3 bases: TGTGCCATCAGTGAATCCCAAACAGGGTACGAGCAGTACTTC. The chain carries TRBV10-3 and TRBJ2-7; D might be TRBD1 (6 bases). The CDR3 is 14 amino acids. Germline lookup yields CDR1 ENHRY and CDR2 SYGVKD. The ends were cut back, 3 bases at V and 4 bases at J, with 13 bases in the middle.

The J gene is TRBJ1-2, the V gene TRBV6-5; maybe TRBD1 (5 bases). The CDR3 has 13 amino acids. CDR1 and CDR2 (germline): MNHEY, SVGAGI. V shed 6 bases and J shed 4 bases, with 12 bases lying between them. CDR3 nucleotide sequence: TGTGCCAGCAGCGTCATTGGGGCCTATGGCTACACCTTC. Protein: CASSVIGAYGYTF.

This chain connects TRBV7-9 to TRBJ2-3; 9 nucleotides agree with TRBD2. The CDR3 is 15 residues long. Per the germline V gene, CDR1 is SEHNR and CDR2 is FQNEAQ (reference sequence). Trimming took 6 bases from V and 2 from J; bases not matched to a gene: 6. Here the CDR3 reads CASRVLAGNTDTQYF. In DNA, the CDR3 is TGTGCCAGCAGGGTGCTAGCGGGGAACACAGATACGCAGTATTTT.

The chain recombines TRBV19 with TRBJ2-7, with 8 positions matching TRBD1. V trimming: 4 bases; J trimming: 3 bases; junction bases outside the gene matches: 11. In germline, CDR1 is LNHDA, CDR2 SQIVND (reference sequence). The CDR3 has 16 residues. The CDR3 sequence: CASSTRTGTGYYEQYF. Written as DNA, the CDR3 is TGTGCCAGTAGTACTCGCACCGGGACAGGTTACTACGAGCAGTACTTC.

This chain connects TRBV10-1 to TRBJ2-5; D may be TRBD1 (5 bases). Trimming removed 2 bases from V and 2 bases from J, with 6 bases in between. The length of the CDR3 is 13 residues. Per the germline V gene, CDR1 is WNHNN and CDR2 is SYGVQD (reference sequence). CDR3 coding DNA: TGCGCCAGCAGTGAGAACAGGCAAGAGACCCAGTACTTC. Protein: CASSENRQETQYF.

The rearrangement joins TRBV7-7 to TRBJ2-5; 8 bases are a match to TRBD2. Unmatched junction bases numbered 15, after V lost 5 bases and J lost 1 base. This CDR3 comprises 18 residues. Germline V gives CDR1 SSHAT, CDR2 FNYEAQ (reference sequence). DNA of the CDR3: TGTGCCAGCAGCCTGGGGAGTAGGGCTAGCGGGTTCCAAGAGACCCAGTACTTC. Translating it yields CASSLGSRASGFQETQYF.

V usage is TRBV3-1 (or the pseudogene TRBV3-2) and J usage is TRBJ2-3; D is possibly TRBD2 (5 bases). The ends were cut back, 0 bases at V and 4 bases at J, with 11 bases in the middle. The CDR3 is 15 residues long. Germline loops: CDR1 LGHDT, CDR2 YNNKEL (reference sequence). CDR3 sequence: CASSQERVTADTQYF. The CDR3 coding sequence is TGTGCCAGCAGCCAAGAGCGGGTCACCGCAGATACGCAGTATTTT.

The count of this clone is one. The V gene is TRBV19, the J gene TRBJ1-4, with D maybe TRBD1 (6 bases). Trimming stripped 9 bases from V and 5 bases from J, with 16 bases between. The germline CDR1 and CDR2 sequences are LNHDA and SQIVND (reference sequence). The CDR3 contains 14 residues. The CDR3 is CASRWTGTNEKLFF. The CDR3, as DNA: TGTGCCAGCCGTTGGACGGGGACAAATGAAAAACTGTTTTTT. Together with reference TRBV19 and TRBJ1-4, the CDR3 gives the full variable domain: DGGITQSPKYLFRKEGQNVTLSCEQNLNHDAMYWYRQDPGQGLRLIYYSQIVNDFQKGDIAEGYSVSREKKESFPLTVTSAQKNPTAFYLCASRWTGTNEKLFFGSGTQLSVL.

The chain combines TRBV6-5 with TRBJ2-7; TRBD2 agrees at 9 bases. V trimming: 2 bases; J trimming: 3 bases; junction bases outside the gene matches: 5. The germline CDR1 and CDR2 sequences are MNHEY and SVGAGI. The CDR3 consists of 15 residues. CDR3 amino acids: CASSYQSGGLYEQYF. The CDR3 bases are TGTGCCAGCAGTTACCAAAGCGGGGGGCTCTACGAGCAGTACTTC.

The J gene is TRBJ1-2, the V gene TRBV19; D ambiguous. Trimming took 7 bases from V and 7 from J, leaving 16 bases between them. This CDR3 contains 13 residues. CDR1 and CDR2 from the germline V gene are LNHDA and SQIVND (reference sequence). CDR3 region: CASTLGGPGGYTF. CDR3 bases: TGTGCCAGTACCCTCGGCGGTCCGGGTGGCTACACCTTC.

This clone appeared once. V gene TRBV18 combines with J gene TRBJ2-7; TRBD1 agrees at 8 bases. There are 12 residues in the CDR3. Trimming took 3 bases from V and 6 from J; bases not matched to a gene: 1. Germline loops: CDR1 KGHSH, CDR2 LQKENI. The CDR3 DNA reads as TGTGCCAGCTCACCGACAGGGGTCGAGCAGTACTTC. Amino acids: CASSPTGVEQYF.

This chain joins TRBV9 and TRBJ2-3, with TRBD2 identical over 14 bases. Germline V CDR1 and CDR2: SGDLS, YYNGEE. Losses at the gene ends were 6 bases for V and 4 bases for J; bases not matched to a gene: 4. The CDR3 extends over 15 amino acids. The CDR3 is CASTGLAGGPDTQYF. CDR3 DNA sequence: TGTGCCAGCACCGGACTAGCGGGGGGCCCAGATACGCAGTATTTT.

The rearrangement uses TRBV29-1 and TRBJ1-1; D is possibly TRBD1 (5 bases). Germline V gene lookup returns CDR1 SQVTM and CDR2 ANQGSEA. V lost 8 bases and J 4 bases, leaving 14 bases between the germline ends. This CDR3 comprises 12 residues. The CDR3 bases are TGCAGCTGTAGGGGCGGGACCACTGAAGCTTTCTTT. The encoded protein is CSCRGGTTEAFF.

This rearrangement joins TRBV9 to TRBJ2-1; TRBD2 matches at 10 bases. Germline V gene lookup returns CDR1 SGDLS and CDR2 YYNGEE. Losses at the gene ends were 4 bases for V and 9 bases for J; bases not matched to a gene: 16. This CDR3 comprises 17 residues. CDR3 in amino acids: CASSPRGQRGGLGEQFF. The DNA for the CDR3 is TGTGCCAGCAGCCCCCGGGGACAGCGGGGGGGCCTCGGTGAGCAGTTCTTC.

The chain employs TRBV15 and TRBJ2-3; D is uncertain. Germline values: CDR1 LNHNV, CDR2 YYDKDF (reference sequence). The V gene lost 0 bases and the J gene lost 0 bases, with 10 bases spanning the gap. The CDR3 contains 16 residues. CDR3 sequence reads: CATSRDKAVSTDTQYF. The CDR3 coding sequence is TGTGCCACCAGCAGAGATAAGGCGGTTAGCACAGATACGCAGTATTTT.

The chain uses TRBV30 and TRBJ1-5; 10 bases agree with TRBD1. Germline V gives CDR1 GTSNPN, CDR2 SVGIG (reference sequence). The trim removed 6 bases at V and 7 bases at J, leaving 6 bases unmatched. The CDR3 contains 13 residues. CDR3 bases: TGTGCCTGCACGGGACAGGGGATGCAGCCCCAGCATTTT. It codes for CACTGQGMQPQHF.

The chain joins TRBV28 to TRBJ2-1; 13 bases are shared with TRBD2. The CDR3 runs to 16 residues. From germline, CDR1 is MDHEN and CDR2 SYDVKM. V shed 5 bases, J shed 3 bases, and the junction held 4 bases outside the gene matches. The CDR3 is CASSRTSGGFYNEQFF. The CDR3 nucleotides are TGTGCCAGCAGTCGGACTAGCGGGGGTTTCTACAATGAGCAGTTCTTC.

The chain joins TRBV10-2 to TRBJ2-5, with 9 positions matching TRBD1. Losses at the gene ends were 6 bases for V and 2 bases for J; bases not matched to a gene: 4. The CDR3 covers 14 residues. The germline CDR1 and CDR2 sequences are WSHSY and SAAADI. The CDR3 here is CASRDRGYQETQYF. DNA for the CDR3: TGCGCCAGCAGGGACAGGGGTTATCAAGAGACCCAGTACTTC.

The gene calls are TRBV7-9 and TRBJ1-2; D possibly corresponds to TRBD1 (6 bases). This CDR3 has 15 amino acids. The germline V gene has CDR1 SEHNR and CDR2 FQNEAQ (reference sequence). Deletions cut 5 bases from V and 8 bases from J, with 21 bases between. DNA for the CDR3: TGTGCCAGCAGCCCAGCCCAGGGGCAGAGGGGGGGCTACACCTTC. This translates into CASSPAQGQRGGYTF.

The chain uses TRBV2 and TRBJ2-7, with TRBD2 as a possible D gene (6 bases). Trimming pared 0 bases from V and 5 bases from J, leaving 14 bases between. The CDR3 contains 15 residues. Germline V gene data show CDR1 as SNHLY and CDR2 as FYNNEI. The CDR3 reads CASSEAGGVNDEQYF. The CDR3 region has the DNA TGTGCCAGCAGTGAAGCTGGCGGGGTTAACGACGAGCAGTACTTC.

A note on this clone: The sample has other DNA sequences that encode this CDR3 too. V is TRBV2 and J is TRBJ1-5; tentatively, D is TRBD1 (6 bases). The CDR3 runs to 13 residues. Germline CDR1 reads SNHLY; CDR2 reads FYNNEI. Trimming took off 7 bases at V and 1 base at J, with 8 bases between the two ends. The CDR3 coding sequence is TGTGCCAGCACGGGGGGCAGCAATCAGCCCCAGCATTTT. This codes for CASTGGSNQPQHF.